This TCR beta chain derives from a study of blood T cell repertoires in COVID-19. Germline CDR1 and CDR2: MNHEY and SVGAGI. The CDR3 is 11 residues long. The V end lost 5 bases, the J end lost 8 bases, and 9 bases lay between the germline ends. In the authors' workflow: Amplification of reference gene primers was used by the study to estimate nucleated cell counts. Sequenced by immunoSEQ multiplex PCR; TCRdb stores in-frame clones only, minus some. Clone size and V and J calls were adopted from that table, with D and trimming inferred from the DNA. Of 95,000 to 150,000 clones in the sample, 70% to 90% were seen once. As for this clone: This CDR3 is also generated by other DNA sequences in the sample.

The clonotype was recovered from a man between 50 and 59 years old with acute or convalescent COVID-19. The chain has TRBV6-5 and TRBJ1-1; D not resolved. Specimen: peripheral blood. CDR3 protein: CASSRGREAFF. CDR3 DNA: TGTGCCAGCAGTAGAGGGAGGGAAGCTTTCTTT.